Listed here are 22 T cell receptor beta chains from one sample, sequenced in a study of graft-versus-host responses after intestinal transplantation. These receptors' antigens are unknown. Only in-frame clones appear in the TCRdb table, and some are missing; sequencing was by immunoSEQ multiplex PCR. The sample records roughly 110,000 clones, 87% being singletons. Here the sequenced sample was unstimulated CD4+ T cells sorted from spleen or lymph node cells, taken before transplant. The receptors originated from a human donor who was the organ donor for an intestinal transplant.

Worth noting for this clone: Germline and junction disagree at one end, which may indicate a read error. The same CDR3 is also encoded by other DNA sequences in this sample. The V call is TRBV28, the J call TRBJ1-1; 9 bases match TRBD1. Germline-derived CDR1 and CDR2 are MDHEN and SYDVKM. The CDR3 totals 15 residues. The DNA of the CDR3 is TGTGCCAGCAGTCCTCCGGGACAGGGTAACACCGAAGCTTTCTTT. It codes for CASSPPGQGNTEAFF.

This clone showed up just once. The rearrangement links TRBV28 to TRBJ1-2, with no clear D. This CDR3 has 13 amino acids. The V end was cut by 6 bases, the J end by 4 bases, with 12 bases between. CDR1 MDHEN and CDR2 SYDVKM come from the germline V gene. The CDR3 sequence is CASRRGGFYGYTF. DNA of the CDR3: TGTGCCAGCAGGCGAGGCGGGTTCTATGGCTACACCTTC.

This clone was seen only a few times. The genes are TRBV10-3 and TRBJ2-7; D perhaps matches TRBD1 (6 bases). This CDR3 contains 14 residues. Germline CDR1 and CDR2: ENHRY and SYGVKD. The ends were cut back, 4 bases at V and 3 bases at J, with 13 bases in the middle. The CDR3: CAISGTGTNYEQYF. The DNA of the CDR3 is TGTGCCATCAGTGGTACCGGGACAAACTACGAGCAGTACTTC.

This chain links TRBV7-6 with TRBJ1-3; D is perhaps TRBD1 (5 bases). Germline values: CDR1 SGHVS, CDR2 FNYEAQ. Trimming took off 2 bases at V and 0 bases at J, with 5 bases between the two ends. This CDR3 has 14 residues. The CDR3 reads CASSLQGSGNTIYF. The CDR3 DNA is TGTGCCAGCAGCTTACAGGGCTCTGGAAACACCATATATTTT. Based on the CDR3 plus reference TRBV7-6 and TRBJ1-3, the full variable domain is GAGVSQSPRYKVTKRGQDVALRCDPISGHVSLYWYRQALGQGPEFLTYFNYEAQQDKSGLPNDRFSAERPEGSISTLTIQRTEQRDSAMYRCASSLQGSGNTIYFGEGSWLTVV.

In DNA, the CDR3 is TGTGCCAGCTCACCAGACAGGGCAACTAATGAAAAACTGTTTTTT. The encoded protein is CASSPDRATNEKLFF. The rearrangement links TRBV18 to TRBJ1-4, with TRBD1 identical over 7 bases. J was trimmed by 0 bases and V by 2 bases; bases with no gene match: 0. Per germline, CDR1 KGHSH and CDR2 LQKENI. The CDR3 consists of 15 residues.

The chain couples TRBV9 to TRBJ2-7; D not certain. With 0 bases removed from V and 5 bases from J, the gap between germline ends came to 15 bases. CDR3 length equals 15 residues. Germline CDR1 and CDR2: SGDLS and YYNGEE. This CDR3 is CASSVGVSSKNEQYF. Written as DNA, the CDR3 is TGTGCCAGCAGCGTAGGCGTGTCCTCGAAGAACGAGCAGTACTTC.

The rearrangement uses TRBV6-5 and TRBJ1-2; a weak D match, TRBD1 (6 bases). This CDR3 is 14 amino acids long. Germline V gene sequence: CDR1 MNHEY, CDR2 SVGAGI. Trimming pared 6 bases from V and 4 bases from J, leaving 15 bases between. DNA for the CDR3: TGTGCCAGCAGAACGTCGGGACACCTCTATGGCTACACCTTC. Translation gives CASRTSGHLYGYTF.

The J gene is TRBJ2-7, the V gene TRBV5-5; 11 nucleotides agree with TRBD2. Germline-derived CDR1 and CDR2 are SGHKS and YYEKEE (reference sequence). J lost 5 bases, V lost 4 bases, and 11 bases had no gene match. CDR3 length: 16 residues. The CDR3 coding sequence is TGTGCCAGCAGCGCGGGTGCACTAGCGGGGGTCCACGAGCAGTACTTC. Amino acid sequence: CASSAGALAGVHEQYF.

Notes on this clone: The same CDR3 arises from other DNA sequences in this sample as well. The chain uses TRBV6-1 and TRBJ1-1; D not certain. The CDR3 spans 12 residues. V lost 6 bases, J lost 0 bases, and 5 bases lay in between. The germline V gene has CDR1 MNHNS and CDR2 SASEGT. DNA for the CDR3: TGTGCCAGCAGGGGCCTGAACACTGAAGCTTTCTTT. Protein: CASRGLNTEAFF.

V is TRBV18 and J is TRBJ2-7, with D unclear. Germline CDR1 reads KGHSH; CDR2 reads LQKENI. CDR3 length: 13 amino acids. V shed 3 bases and J shed 2 bases, with 8 bases lying between them. CDR3 sequence reads: CASSPDGPYEQYF. The CDR3 DNA reads as TGTGCCAGCTCACCGGACGGCCCCTACGAGCAGTACTTC.

The CDR3 is CASSLTSGANTGELFF. The DNA for the CDR3 is TGTGCCAGCAGCTTAACATCGGGGGCCAACACCGGGGAGCTGTTTTTT. The rearrangement uses TRBV11-1 and TRBJ2-2, with D perhaps being TRBD1 or TRBD2 (6 bases each). There are 16 residues in the CDR3. V lost 2 bases, J lost 2 bases, and 12 bases lay in between. Looked up from germline, CDR1 is SGHAT and CDR2 is FQDESV (reference sequence).

V is TRBV7-9 and J is TRBJ2-7; TRBD2 matches at 15 bases. The CDR3 is made up of 18 amino acids. V shed 3 bases, J shed 0 bases, and the junction held 6 bases outside the gene matches. Germline CDR1 and CDR2: SEHNR and FQNEAQ (reference sequence). This CDR3 reads CASSLGLAGGLSSYEQYF. The CDR3 DNA is TGTGCCAGCAGCTTGGGACTAGCGGGGGGCCTAAGCTCCTACGAGCAGTACTTC.

V is TRBV10-2 and J is TRBJ2-3; 9 bases are shared with TRBD2. The CDR3 covers 14 residues. Per the germline V gene, CDR1 is WSHSY and CDR2 is SAAADI. V lost 7 bases to trimming and J lost 1 base; unmatched junction nucleotides: 3. This CDR3 is CASIRLAGTDTQYF. CDR3 in DNA: TGCGCCAGCATCCGACTAGCGGGCACAGATACGCAGTATTTT.

The chain joins TRBV15 to TRBJ2-3, with D possibly matching TRBD1 (5 bases). V shed 4 bases and J shed 1 base, with 9 bases lying between them. The CDR3 is 14 residues long. The germline gives CDR1 LNHNV, CDR2 YYDKDF (reference sequence). This CDR3 reads CATSIIGGTDTQYF. DNA for the CDR3: TGTGCCACCAGCATTATAGGGGGCACAGATACGCAGTATTTT.

This chain joins TRBV6-5 and TRBJ1-5; D may be TRBD1 (5 bases). V dropped 6 bases and J dropped 0 bases, with 12 bases sitting between them. Germline-derived CDR1 and CDR2 are MNHEY and SVGAGI. The CDR3 consists of 15 residues. CDR3 sequence (DNA): TGTGCCAGCAGCCAAGACAGAGGTAGCAATCAGCCCCAGCATTTT. Protein sequence: CASSQDRGSNQPQHF.

A single count supports this clone. The V and J genes are TRBV6-5 and TRBJ1-2; D possibly corresponds to TRBD1 (5 bases). Deletions cut 2 bases from V and 3 bases from J, with 16 bases between. CDR3 length: 16 amino acids. Looked up from germline, CDR1 is MNHEY and CDR2 is SVGAGI. As DNA, the CDR3 is TGTGCCAGCAGTTACGGTAGCGGGACTACTCACTATGGCTACACCTTC. Translating gives CASSYGSGTTHYGYTF.

This chain joins TRBV7-9 and TRBJ2-1; 9 bases align to TRBD1. The CDR3 is made up of 15 amino acids. Unmatched junction bases numbered 6, after V lost 1 base and J lost 8 bases. Germline V gene sequence: CDR1 SEHNR, CDR2 FQNEAQ (reference sequence). Written as DNA, the CDR3 is TGTGCCAGCAGCTTAGTTCTGGGACAGGGAGATGAGCAGTTCTTC. This encodes CASSLVLGQGDEQFF.

Only one count was recorded for this clone. The rearrangement joins TRBV18 to TRBJ2-7; the match to TRBD2 covers 7 bases. The germline CDR1 and CDR2 sequences are KGHSH and LQKENI. J gave up 0 bases and V 5 bases, and 10 bases lay outside the gene matches. This CDR3 region has 16 residues. CDR3 DNA sequence: TGTGCCAGCTCAGGGAGGGGCAGTGGAAGCTCCTACGAGCAGTACTTC. Translated: CASSGRGSGSSYEQYF.

The chain carries TRBV7-9 and TRBJ2-6, with TRBD1 matching 8 bases. CDR1 and CDR2 (germline): SEHNR, FQNEAQ (reference sequence). J lost 2 bases, V lost 3 bases, and 12 bases had no gene match. CDR3 length equals 19 residues. The CDR3 is CASSFRQGHRGTGANVLTF. The DNA of the CDR3 is TGTGCCAGCAGCTTTAGACAGGGGCATAGAGGAACTGGGGCCAACGTCCTGACTTTC.

The gene calls are TRBV18 and TRBJ2-5, with unresolved D. Between the trimmed V and J ends, which lost 0 bases and 5 bases, there was a span of 7 bases. CDR3 size: 13 residues. Germline-derived CDR1 and CDR2 are KGHSH and LQKENI. CDR3 in amino acids: CASSPPVMETQYF. The CDR3 DNA follows: TGTGCCAGCTCACCACCGGTTATGGAGACCCAGTACTTC.

The chain carries TRBV30 and TRBJ1-1; D gene unclear. The V gene lost 2 bases and the J gene lost 3 bases, with 10 bases spanning the gap. This CDR3 has 13 amino acids. Germline-derived CDR1 and CDR2 are GTSNPN and SVGIG (reference sequence). The CDR3 coding sequence is TGTGCCTGGAGTAAGGGAGCGGACACTGAAGCTTTCTTT. Its protein is CAWSKGADTEAFF.

The chain is built from TRBV2 and TRBJ1-6; 7 nucleotides line up with TRBD1. CDR3 length equals 15 residues. J was trimmed by 5 bases and V by 6 bases; bases with no gene match: 7. Germline values: CDR1 SNHLY, CDR2 FYNNEI. Here the CDR3 reads CASRGRTGDNSPLHF. The CDR3 DNA is TGTGCCAGCAGGGGCAGGACAGGAGATAATTCACCCCTCCACTTT.